Each of the 26 T cell receptor beta chains below was sequenced from the same sample in a study of blood T cell repertoires in COVID-19. The data were produced by immunoSEQ multiplex PCR, yet TCRdb's version contains in-frame clones alone and is incomplete. The sample lists roughly 200,000 clones, around 90% seen once, with 20% to 25% in the top ten. The sequencing input was peripheral blood. These receptors came from a man aged 60 to 75 with active or convalescent COVID-19.

The table lists this clone with a count of one. The junction and the germline gene differ at one end; a read error may be behind it. V usage is TRBV6-5 and J usage is TRBJ2-3, with 8 nucleotides matching TRBD1. The CDR3 length is 15 residues. The germline V gene encodes CDR1 MNHEY and CDR2 SVGAGI. CDR3 sequence (DNA): TGTGCCAGCAGTCAGACAGGGGAAGTCACAAATACGCAGTATTTT. Translation: CASSQTGEVTNTQYF.

The chain uses TRBV5-6 and TRBJ2-1; 7 bases line up with TRBD2. Germline CDR1 is SGHDT and CDR2 is YYEEEE. The ends lost 0 bases at V and 0 bases at J; junction bases unmatched: 3. The CDR3 covers 16 residues. CDR3 residues: CASSLVGGSSYNEQFF. The CDR3 bases are TGTGCCAGCAGCTTGGTGGGGGGGAGCTCCTACAATGAGCAGTTCTTC.

This chain connects TRBV11-2 to TRBJ2-3; TRBD2 might be the D (5 bases). Germline V gene sequence: CDR1 SGHAT, CDR2 FQNNGV. The CDR3 sequence is 15 residues long. V was pared by 2 bases and J by 8 bases, with 17 bases between. The CDR3 region has the DNA TGTGCCAGCAGCTTATTCGAGCCAAAACGGGGTACGCAGTATTTT. It codes for CASSLFEPKRGTQYF.

This clone was counted once. The CDR3 reads CASSETGGYNQPQHF. CDR3 nucleotide sequence: TGCGCCAGCAGTGAGACAGGGGGCTACAATCAGCCCCAGCATTTT. This sequence joins TRBV10-2 and TRBJ1-5; 9 positions agree with TRBD1. Germline V gene sequence: CDR1 WSHSY, CDR2 SAAADI. This CDR3 contains 15 residues. Trimming took 2 bases from V and 3 from J; bases not matched to a gene: 2.

The J gene is TRBJ2-4, the V gene TRBV5-4; 8 bases line up with TRBD2. V was clipped by 6 bases and J by 5 bases; unmatched bases: 4. The CDR3 covers 13 residues. CDR1 SGHNT and CDR2 YYREEE come from the germline V gene (reference sequence). The CDR3 spells CASTSGGENIQYF. The DNA of the CDR3 is TGTGCCAGCACCTCCGGGGGGGAAAACATTCAGTACTTC.

CDR3 nucleotide sequence: TGTGCCACCCAGGGGAGTTCCTACAATGAGCAGTTCTTC. It yields the protein CATQGSSYNEQFF. This rearrangement joins TRBV27 to TRBJ2-1; TRBD1 is a possible D gene (6 bases). The CDR3 contains 13 residues. Trimming shortened V by 10 bases and J by 1 base, and 11 bases separated the two germline ends. CDR1 and CDR2 from the germline V gene are MNHEY and SMNVEV (reference sequence).

Only a few counts were recorded for this clone. This CDR3 is also generated by other DNA sequences in the sample. The rearrangement links TRBV18 to TRBJ1-5; no firm D call. This CDR3 has 14 residues. Germline CDR1 and CDR2: KGHSH and LQKENI. Trimming shortened V by 2 bases and J by 6 bases, and 11 bases separated the two germline ends. This chain's CDR3 is CASSPGGGGQPQHF. Here the CDR3 DNA reads TGTGCCAGCTCACCAGGCGGAGGAGGTCAGCCCCAGCATTTT.

The chain uses TRBV5-1 and TRBJ1-5; D remains ambiguous. The CDR3 contains 13 residues. Trimming shortened V by 3 bases and J by 7 bases, and 11 bases separated the two germline ends. The germline V gene encodes CDR1 SGHRS and CDR2 YFSETQ. In nucleotides, the CDR3 is TGCGCCAGCAGCTCCCCCGGGAGCCAGCCCCAGCATTTT. Amino acids: CASSSPGSQPQHF.

The V and J genes are TRBV7-3 and TRBJ2-3; 10 nucleotides match TRBD2. The CDR3 loop spans 15 amino acids. V was clipped by 5 bases and J by 5 bases; unmatched bases: 7. Germline V gives CDR1 SGHTA, CDR2 FQGTGA. This CDR3 is CASSLSGGAEDTQYF. DNA of the CDR3: TGTGCCAGCAGCCTCAGCGGGGGGGCGGAAGATACGCAGTATTTT.

The V call is TRBV20-1, the J call TRBJ1-2, with unresolved D. Germline CDR1 and CDR2: DFQATT and SNEGSKA (reference sequence). There are 11 residues in the CDR3. Trimming shortened V by 5 bases and J by 2 bases, and 6 bases separated the two germline ends. The CDR3, as DNA: TGCAGTGCTCCTATCAACTATGGCTACACCTTC. This codes for CSAPINYGYTF.

This rearrangement joins TRBV5-1 to TRBJ2-1; 7 bases align to TRBD2. V lost 2 bases to trimming and J lost 14 bases; unmatched junction nucleotides: 10. This CDR3 comprises 13 residues. Germline V gene lookup returns CDR1 SGHRS and CDR2 YFSETQ. The CDR3 DNA sequence: TGCGCCAGCAGCTTAGAAGCGGGGTGGTATAAGTTCTTC. Translated, it gives CASSLEAGWYKFF.

The gene calls are TRBV2 and TRBJ2-7; weak D call: TRBD2 (5 bases). The V and J ends lost 5 bases and 7 bases respectively, with 21 bases between them. The CDR3 spans 15 residues. From germline, CDR1 is SNHLY and CDR2 FYNNEI. The CDR3: CASSYTSSKTGEQYF. The CDR3 DNA is TGTGCCAGCAGTTACACCAGTTCCAAAACGGGGGAGCAGTACTTC.

This chain uses TRBV7-8 with TRBJ1-2, with TRBD1 as a possible D gene (6 bases). The V end lost 5 bases, the J end lost 2 bases, and 18 bases lay between the germline ends. The CDR3 runs 16 residues. Germline CDR1 and CDR2: SGHVS and FQNEAQ. In DNA form, the CDR3 reads TGTGCCAGCAGCCGAGAATCCGGACAGCCAAACTATGGCTACACCTTC. It specifies CASSRESGQPNYGYTF.

The chain joins TRBV6-2 or TRBV6-3 to TRBJ2-5; D possibly corresponds to TRBD2 (5 bases). V was clipped by 5 bases and J by 5 bases, with 18 bases between them. This CDR3 comprises 15 residues. Per the germline V gene, CDR1 is MNHEY and CDR2 is SVGEGT. The CDR3 nucleotides read TGTGCCAGCAGTGGGATCAGCGGACCCAGGGAGACCCAGTACTTC. Its protein product is CASSGISGPRETQYF.

V usage is TRBV7-9 and J usage is TRBJ2-7; TRBD2 aligns across 8 bases. The germline gives CDR1 SEHNR, CDR2 FQNEAQ (reference sequence). With 2 bases clipped from V and 6 bases from J, the junction kept 6 bases outside the gene matches. The CDR3 contains 14 residues. In DNA form, the CDR3 reads TGTGCCAGCAGCTTAAGTGGACTAGCCGCCGAGCAGTACTTC. This translates into CASSLSGLAAEQYF.

The V call is TRBV14, the J call TRBJ1-2; 8 bases align to TRBD1. V shed 1 base, J shed 6 bases, and the junction held 13 bases outside the gene matches. CDR3 length equals 17 residues. Germline V gene lookup returns CDR1 SGHDN and CDR2 FVKESK. The CDR3 region is CASSQVRDRPRADGYTF. CDR3 DNA: TGTGCCAGCAGCCAAGTTAGGGACAGGCCCAGGGCCGATGGCTACACCTTC.

The chain has TRBV4-1 and TRBJ2-1; possible D gene TRBD1, 6 bases. The CDR3 covers 15 residues. Trimming removed 8 bases from V and 0 bases from J, with 14 bases in between. Germline assignment: CDR1 MGHRA and CDR2 YSYEKL. CDR3 residues: CASGRGGSSYNEQFF. The CDR3 DNA is TGCGCCAGCGGCCGAGGGGGAAGCTCCTACAATGAGCAGTTCTTC.

This chain connects TRBV4-1 to TRBJ2-3; D remains ambiguous. Germline CDR1 and CDR2: MGHRA and YSYEKL. V gave up 3 bases and J gave up 4 bases, with 11 bases separating them. This CDR3 has 14 residues. The CDR3 loop reads CASSQGRDADTQYF. The CDR3 nucleotides are TGCGCCAGCAGCCAGGGCAGAGACGCAGATACGCAGTATTTT.

The chain uses TRBV29-1 and TRBJ1-1, with TRBD1 matching 8 bases. Germline assignment: CDR1 SQVTM and CDR2 ANQGSEA. Unmatched junction bases numbered 3, after V lost 4 bases and J lost 5 bases. The CDR3 length is 12 residues. The CDR3 nucleotides are TGCAGCGTTGGAGACAGGGGAACTGAAGCTTTCTTT. As protein: CSVGDRGTEAFF.

The chain recombines TRBV23-1 with TRBJ1-2; D possibly corresponds to TRBD1 (5 bases). TRBV23-1 is an open reading frame whose function is uncertain. The CDR3 runs to 14 residues. V shed 0 bases and J shed 6 bases, with 11 bases lying between them. The CDR3 bases are TGCGCCAGCAGTCAATCATCAGGGATCGATGGCTACACCTTC. Its translation is CASSQSSGIDGYTF.

The chain couples TRBV2 to TRBJ2-3; perhaps TRBD1 as D (6 bases). Trimming took 6 bases from V and 6 from J, leaving 10 bases between them. Germline CDR1 SNHLY, CDR2 FYNNEI. The CDR3 has 12 amino acids. CDR3 region: CASSTTGDTQYF. The CDR3 DNA is TGTGCCAGCAGCACTACAGGGGATACGCAGTATTTT.

The rearrangement joins TRBV5-6 to TRBJ1-2; 10 bases match TRBD1. There are 15 residues in the CDR3. Germline CDR1 is SGHDT and CDR2 is YYEEEE. V trimming: 2 bases; J trimming: 4 bases; junction bases outside the gene matches: 5. In DNA form, the CDR3 reads TGTGCCAGCAGCTTCCGGGACAGGGGCCTCTATGGCTACACCTTC. It codes for CASSFRDRGLYGYTF.

In its sample, this clone was seen a few times. The chain uses TRBV9 and TRBJ1-2; D perhaps matches TRBD1 (5 bases). V lost 3 bases to trimming and J lost 2 bases, with 17 bases between them. The CDR3 consists of 16 residues. Germline loops: CDR1 SGDLS, CDR2 YYNGEE. CDR3 in DNA: TGTGCCAGCAGCGCCCACTTAAGGCAGGGCAACTATGGCTACACCTTC. This encodes CASSAHLRQGNYGYTF. The full variable domain, rest sourced from reference TRBV9 and TRBJ1-2, is DSGVTQTPKHLITATGQRVTLRCSPRSGDLSVYWYQQSLDQGLQFLIQYYNGEERAKGNILERFSAQQFPDLHSELNLSSLELGDSALYFCASSAHLRQGNYGYTFGSGTRLTVV.

This sequence joins TRBV19 and TRBJ2-2, with a weak D call TRBD1 (5 bases). The germline gives CDR1 LNHDA, CDR2 SQIVND (reference sequence). Deletions cut 1 base from V and 5 bases from J, with 11 bases between. CDR3 size: 15 residues. CDR3 residues: CASSIVEAGTGELFF. The CDR3 coding sequence is TGTGCCAGTAGTATAGTCGAGGCAGGGACCGGGGAGCTGTTTTTT.

About this clone itself: This CDR3 is also generated by other DNA sequences in the sample. The chain couples TRBV7-9 to TRBJ1-1; possible D gene TRBD1, 6 bases. Germline CDR1 reads SEHNR; CDR2 reads FQNEAQ (reference sequence). Trimming took 5 bases from V and 1 from J, leaving 8 bases between them. This CDR3 contains 13 residues. CDR3 coding DNA: TGTGCCAGCAGCCCGACAGGGAACACTGAAGCTTTCTTT. Amino acids: CASSPTGNTEAFF.

This chain connects TRBV27 to TRBJ1-3; no definite D call. The V and J ends lost 2 bases and 8 bases respectively, with 22 bases between them. The CDR3 has 17 amino acids. Germline V gives CDR1 MNHEY, CDR2 SMNVEV (reference sequence). Here the CDR3 reads CASSLNVPITPQDTIYF. CDR3 in DNA: TGTGCCAGCAGTTTAAACGTACCCATTACTCCCCAGGACACCATATATTTT.